The present entry profiles one T cell receptor beta chain with its context. This record belongs to a study of blood T cell repertoires in COVID-19. For the study at large: COVID-19 samples collected from the United States, Italy and Spain covered acute and convalescent phases. PBMCs, B-cell-depleted T cells, or T cells provided the cDNA or gDNA that made up the material.

Data came from immunoSEQ multiplex PCR; TCRdb stores just in-frame clones and leaves some out. The sample lists more than 65,000 clones, approximately 80% occurring once. Germline CDR1 is GTSNPN and CDR2 is SVGIG (reference sequence). V was cut by 7 bases and J by 0 bases, with 7 bases left in between. The CDR3 contains 13 residues. The sequence came from an elderly woman with acute or convalescent COVID-19. Sequences were obtained from peripheral blood. The chain recombines TRBV30 with TRBJ2-6; D call uncertain. The CDR3 protein is CAFTPSGANVLTF. The CDR3 DNA reads TGTGCCTTTACACCCTCTGGGGCCAACGTCCTGACTTTC.